Included here is one T cell receptor beta chain sequence, with context. Its target is not known. A junction end diverges from the germline sequence, so it may reflect a read error. This record comes from a study of T cell responses to AZD1222 COVID-19 vaccine. Whole-study context: Whether given at about 4 or about 12 weeks, second doses were pooled.

Study-wide results and caveats: Among the donors, most were white British and more were female, and clonal diversity was possibly underestimated.

The length of the CDR3 is 13 residues. Germline V gene sequence: CDR1 MDHEN, CDR2 SYDVKM. Assay: immunoSEQ multiplex PCR; the TCRdb copy retains only in-frame clones and omits some. The sample has 150,000 or so clones, around 88% seen once. The V and J genes are TRBV28 and TRBJ2-5, with D maybe TRBD2 (6 bases). The source is an adult in good health. This specimen was peripheral blood, taken on day 0 of AZD1222 vaccination. DNA of the CDR3: TGTGCCAGCAACGTGGGGGGTCAAGGGACCCAGTACTTC. This translates into CASNVGGQGTQYF. The full variable domain, with the rest looked up from reference TRBV28 and TRBJ2-5, is DVKVTQSSRYLVKRTGEKVFLECVQDMDHENMFWYRQDPGLGLRLIYFSYDVKMKEKGDIPEGYSVSREKKERFSLILESASTNQTSMYLCASNVGGQGTQYFGPGTRLLVL.